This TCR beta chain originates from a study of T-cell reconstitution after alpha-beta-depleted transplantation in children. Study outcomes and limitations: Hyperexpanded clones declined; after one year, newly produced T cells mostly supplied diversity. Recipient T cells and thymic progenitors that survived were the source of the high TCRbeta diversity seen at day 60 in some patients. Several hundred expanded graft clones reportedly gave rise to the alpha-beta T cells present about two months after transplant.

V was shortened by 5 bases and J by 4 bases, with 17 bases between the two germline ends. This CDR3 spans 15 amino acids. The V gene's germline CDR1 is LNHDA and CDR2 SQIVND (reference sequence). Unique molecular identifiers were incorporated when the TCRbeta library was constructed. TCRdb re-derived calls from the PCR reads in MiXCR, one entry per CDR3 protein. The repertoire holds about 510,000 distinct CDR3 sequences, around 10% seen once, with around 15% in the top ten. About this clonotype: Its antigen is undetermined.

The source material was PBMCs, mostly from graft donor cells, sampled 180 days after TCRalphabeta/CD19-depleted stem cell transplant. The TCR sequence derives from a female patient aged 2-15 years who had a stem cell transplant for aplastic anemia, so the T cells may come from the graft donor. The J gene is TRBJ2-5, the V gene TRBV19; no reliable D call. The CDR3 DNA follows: TGTGCCAGTAGTCATATTCCCTTCGACCCAGAGACCCAGTACTTC. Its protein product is CASSHIPFDPETQYF.